This T cell receptor beta chain derives from a study of shared clonotypes between healthy human individuals. The V segment lost 3 bases and the J segment 0 bases; nucleotides outside the gene matches: 1. Germline V CDR1 and CDR2: MGHRA, YSYEKL. This CDR3 has 17 residues. Only one count was recorded for this clone. Antigen unknown. The same CDR3 is also encoded by other DNA sequences in this sample. All participating donors were Caucasian adults from Nashville, Tennessee. Measured with immunoSEQ multiplex PCR; TCRdb has only the in-frame clones, and not every one. The sample carries 2.3 million or so clones, approximately 93% recorded once. General observations from the study: Rarefaction gave evidence that sorted-subset sequencing remained incomplete despite large depth. Memory subsets had estimated richness that was generally smaller than that of naive subsets.

The chain joins TRBV4-1 to TRBJ2-1, with 14 bases aligning to TRBD2. The source of this sequence is a man between 18 and 29 years old in good health. Some clones in this sample may be carry-over from other donors' samples. The specimen was naive CD4+ T cells from PBMCs. Regarding subset: CD45RA+ positively selected. In DNA, the CDR3 is TGCGCCAGCAGCCATGGACTAGCGGGAGGCTCCTACAATGAGCAGTTCTTC. It specifies CASSHGLAGGSYNEQFF.